Shown below are 26 T cell receptor beta chains from a single sample sequenced in a study of shared clonotypes between healthy human individuals. Naive CD8 isolation took CD45RO-negative cells positively selected for CCR7 and excluded terminally differentiated effector memory CD45RA+ cells. Profiled with immunoSEQ multiplex PCR; TCRdb holds only in-frame clones, not every one. In the table there are under 700,000 clones, about 95% of which are singletons. Sequencing was carried out using naive CD8+ T cells sorted from blood. Source of these receptors: a woman in her 30s in good health.

V usage is TRBV19 and J usage is TRBJ2-5, with D possibly being TRBD1 or TRBD2 (5 bases each). The end of the DNA fits TRBJ2-7 better, so the J call may be wrong. Germline-derived CDR1 and CDR2 are LNHDA and SQIVND (reference sequence). This CDR3 is 14 amino acids long. Written as DNA, the CDR3 is TGTGCCAGTAGCCGGGACGGAGACTCCTACGAGCAGTACTTC. Translating gives CASSRDGDSYEQYF.

This chain connects TRBV6-1 to TRBJ2-7; D is unresolved. CDR1 is MNHNS and CDR2 is SASEGT in the germline V gene. The CDR3 has 11 amino acids. The V gene lost 6 bases and the J gene lost 7 bases, with 10 bases spanning the gap. For the CDR3, the DNA is TGTGCCAGCAGGAAGGTTTGGGAGCAGTACTTC. Translated, it gives CASRKVWEQYF.

The gene calls are TRBV19 and TRBJ2-5; no reliable D call. The CDR3 loop spans 12 amino acids. Per germline, CDR1 LNHDA and CDR2 SQIVND (reference sequence). V lost 3 bases to trimming and J lost 5 bases, with 7 bases between them. The CDR3 coding sequence is TGTGCCAGTAGTATCTCGGCTGAGACCCAGTACTTC. It yields the protein CASSISAETQYF.

V gene TRBV5-1 combines with J gene TRBJ2-7; 9 bases align to TRBD2. The CDR3 length is 14 residues. V shed 2 bases, J shed 4 bases, and the junction held 4 bases outside the gene matches. Germline V lookup: CDR1 SGHRS, CDR2 YFSETQ. DNA for the CDR3: TGCGCCAGCAGCTTTGGGCGGGAGGGTTACGAGCAGTACTTC. Its translation is CASSFGREGYEQYF.

The chain has TRBV28 and TRBJ2-7; 9 nucleotides align to TRBD2. The CDR3 has 15 amino acids. J lost 2 bases, V lost 6 bases, and 8 bases had no gene match. Germline assignment: CDR1 MDHEN and CDR2 SYDVKM. CDR3 region: CASSFGGRAPYEQYF. The CDR3 DNA is TGTGCCAGCAGCTTTGGCGGGAGGGCCCCCTACGAGCAGTACTTC.

The chain carries TRBV9 and TRBJ2-2; maybe TRBD2 (5 bases). The V end was cut by 6 bases, the J end by 6 bases, with 15 bases between. Looked up from germline, CDR1 is SGDLS and CDR2 is YYNGEE. The CDR3 is 14 residues long. CDR3: CASTRTSGAGELFF. The CDR3 DNA reads TGTGCCAGCACCCGTACTAGTGGGGCCGGGGAGCTGTTTTTT.

The chain carries TRBV10-2 and TRBJ2-2, with 10 bases that match TRBD2. The CDR3 spans 15 residues. CDR1 is WSHSY, CDR2 SAAADI, per germline. V lost 6 bases, J lost 3 bases, and 4 bases stayed unmatched. The CDR3 loop is CASSGLAGDTGELFF. The DNA for the CDR3 is TGCGCCAGCAGCGGTCTAGCGGGAGACACCGGGGAGCTGTTTTTT.

The chain links TRBV5-4 to TRBJ2-7, with D maybe TRBD2 (6 bases). Trimming left V 2 bases short and J 2 bases short, with 14 bases between. The germline V gene has CDR1 SGHNT and CDR2 YYREEE (reference sequence). This CDR3 is built from 15 residues. The CDR3 DNA is TGTGCCAGCAGCTTCAGGGCGGGATATCCCTACGAGCAGTACTTC. Protein sequence: CASSFRAGYPYEQYF.

The CDR3 region has the DNA TGCGCCAGCAGACTAGCGGGAGAGTCCTGGGAGCTGTTTTTT. Encoded protein: CASRLAGESWELFF. V is TRBV5-1 and J is TRBJ2-2; 11 positions match TRBD2. In germline, CDR1 is SGHRS, CDR2 YFSETQ. V shed 5 bases and J 9 bases; nucleotides not matched to a gene: 6. This CDR3 has 14 residues.

This sequence joins TRBV27 and TRBJ2-7; TRBD2 might be the D (6 bases). V shed 3 bases and J shed 7 bases, with 19 bases lying between them. The germline V gene has CDR1 MNHEY and CDR2 SMNVEV (reference sequence). This CDR3 contains 15 residues. The CDR3, as DNA: TGTGCCAGCAGTTTGGTCCTAGCGCGTGTGGGTGAGCAGTACTTC. Amino acids: CASSLVLARVGEQYF.

The V and J genes are TRBV27 and TRBJ2-3; D unclear. The V end lost 6 bases, the J end lost 0 bases, and 10 bases lay between the germline ends. Germline V lookup: CDR1 MNHEY, CDR2 SMNVEV (reference sequence). The CDR3 spans 14 residues. The CDR3, as DNA: TGTGCCAGCAGAATACTTTCTAGCACAGATACGCAGTATTTT. As protein: CASRILSSTDTQYF.

This chain uses TRBV11-2 with TRBJ1-2; 9 bases line up with TRBD1. The CDR3 is 15 residues long. V was clipped by 5 bases and J by 5 bases; unmatched bases: 9. Germline V CDR1 and CDR2: SGHAT, FQNNGV. CDR3 nucleotide sequence: TGTGCCAGCAGCCCCGGCGACAGGGGGGAGTATGGCTACACCTTC. Residues: CASSPGDRGEYGYTF.

Notes on this clone: Distinct nucleotide sequences in the sample also encode this CDR3. V is TRBV27 and J is TRBJ2-7; 11 nucleotides agree with TRBD2. The junction had 3 bases not matched to a gene; V was cut back by 4 bases and J by 1 base. There are 15 residues in the CDR3. Germline CDR1 MNHEY, CDR2 SMNVEV (reference sequence). The CDR3: CASSSGTSGSYEQYF. CDR3 DNA sequence: TGTGCCAGCAGTTCCGGGACTAGCGGTTCCTACGAGCAGTACTTC.

V is TRBV28 and J is TRBJ2-7, with TRBD2 matching over 8 bases. Germline-derived CDR1 and CDR2 are MDHEN and SYDVKM. V trimming: 10 bases; J trimming: 2 bases; junction bases outside the gene matches: 22. This CDR3 contains 18 residues. The CDR3: CATTPYRIYREGPYEQYF. For the CDR3, the DNA is TGTGCCACCACACCCTATCGGATCTACCGGGAGGGCCCCTACGAGCAGTACTTC.

V gene TRBV21-1 combines with J gene TRBJ1-5. TRBV21-1 represents a pseudogene. The CDR3 extends over 15 amino acids. CDR3 loop: CASSKGGYSNQPQHF. The CDR3 DNA reads TGTGCCAGCAGTAAAGGGGGATATAGCAATCAGCCCCAGCATTTT.

This chain uses TRBV13 with TRBJ1-1; D uncertain. The length of the CDR3 is 14 residues. CDR1 is PRHDT, CDR2 FYEKMQ, per germline (reference sequence). Between the trimmed V and J ends, which lost 2 bases and 4 bases, there was a span of 11 bases. CDR3 sequence: CASSLRILGTEAFF. The CDR3 coding sequence is TGTGCCAGCAGCTTACGCATTCTTGGCACTGAAGCTTTCTTT.

The rearrangement uses TRBV13 and TRBJ2-3, with no clear D. The length of the CDR3 is 14 residues. The germline V gene has CDR1 PRHDT and CDR2 FYEKMQ (reference sequence). V lost 1 base and J 1 base, leaving 6 bases between the germline ends. This chain's CDR3 is CASSLEGGTDTQYF. In DNA form, the CDR3 reads TGTGCCAGCAGCTTAGAAGGTGGCACAGATACGCAGTATTTT.

The CDR3: CASSLGGDSYGYTF. DNA for the CDR3: TGTGCCAGCAGCTTAGGTGGGGACTCCTATGGCTACACCTTC. The V gene is TRBV5-6, the J gene TRBJ1-2; D is perhaps TRBD1 (5 bases). The CDR3 is made up of 14 amino acids. From germline, CDR1 is SGHDT and CDR2 YYEEEE. Trimming removed 2 bases at V and 4 bases at J, with 12 bases between.

This clone has only one observation. V is TRBV27 and J is TRBJ2-2, with D possibly TRBD2 on 5 matching bases. Trimming pared 5 bases from V and 6 bases from J, leaving 10 bases between. CDR3 length: 13 residues. CDR1 is MNHEY, CDR2 SMNVEV, per germline (reference sequence). The chain's CDR3 is CASSPGIAGELFF. CDR3 bases: TGTGCCAGCAGTCCGGGAATAGCCGGGGAGCTGTTTTTT.

The chain combines TRBV27 with TRBJ2-5; 7 bases agree with TRBD1. TRBJ2-7 explains the end of the DNA better; the J call may be wrong. Germline V gene sequence: CDR1 MNHEY, CDR2 SMNVEV (reference sequence). The CDR3 covers 14 residues. CDR3 loop: CASSSGTASYEQYF. CDR3 nucleotides: TGTGCCAGCAGTTCCGGGACAGCCTCCTACGAGCAGTACTTC.

The chain combines TRBV18 with TRBJ2-1; D is perhaps TRBD2 (5 bases). The germline CDR1 and CDR2 sequences are KGHSH and LQKENI. This CDR3 spans 14 amino acids. V lost 4 bases and J 6 bases, leaving 13 bases between the germline ends. The CDR3 reads CASSQTVEANEQFF. CDR3 in DNA: TGTGCCAGCTCACAAACAGTGGAGGCCAATGAGCAGTTCTTC. Variable domain in full (rest from reference TRBV18 and TRBJ2-1): NAGVMQNPRHLVRRRGQEARLRCSPMKGHSHVYWYRQLPEEGLKFMVYLQKENIIDESGMPKERFSAEFPKEGPSILRIQQVVRGDSAAYFCASSQTVEANEQFFGPGTRLTVL.

The chain links TRBV27 to TRBJ2-2; possible D gene TRBD1, 6 bases. Germline loops: CDR1 MNHEY, CDR2 SMNVEV (reference sequence). The CDR3 is 13 amino acids. V was pared by 5 bases and J by 5 bases, with 9 bases between. Here the CDR3 reads CASSAGVTGELFF. Here the CDR3 DNA reads TGTGCCAGCAGTGCAGGGGTTACCGGGGAGCTGTTTTTT.

The chain couples TRBV12-5 to TRBJ2-5; the D is unclear. This CDR3 spans 13 amino acids. Trimming pared 7 bases from V and 5 bases from J, leaving 14 bases between. Per the germline V gene, CDR1 is LGHNT and CDR2 is FRNRAP. The CDR3 region has the DNA TGTGCTAGTGCCCAGACGGTGTGGGAGACCCAGTACTTC. Residues: CASAQTVWETQYF.

The chain recombines TRBV7-9 with TRBJ2-3; 7 positions match TRBD2. J lost 2 bases, V lost 0 bases, and 5 bases had no gene match. CDR3 length: 16 residues. Germline CDR1 reads SEHNR; CDR2 reads FQNEAQ (reference sequence). The CDR3 spells CASSLAPSGVTDTQYF. For the CDR3, the DNA is TGTGCCAGCAGCTTAGCGCCTAGCGGAGTCACAGATACGCAGTATTTT.

The rearrangement joins TRBV28 to TRBJ1-6; TRBD1 matches 7 bases. CDR1 and CDR2 (germline): MDHEN, SYDVKM. This CDR3 is built from 15 residues. J was trimmed by 8 bases and V by 5 bases; bases with no gene match: 9. CDR3 DNA sequence: TGTGCCAGCAGTGCCCCGACAGGGTTCGATTCACCCCTCCACTTT. It encodes CASSAPTGFDSPLHF.

This chain joins TRBV11-2 and TRBJ1-4, with D hard to call. V lost 1 base to trimming and J lost 8 bases, with 14 bases between them. The CDR3 loop spans 15 amino acids. Germline V gene lookup returns CDR1 SGHAT and CDR2 FQNNGV. CDR3 bases: TGTGCCAGCAGCTTAGGGAACCCCCTGGCAGAAAAACTGTTTTTT. Protein: CASSLGNPLAEKLFF.